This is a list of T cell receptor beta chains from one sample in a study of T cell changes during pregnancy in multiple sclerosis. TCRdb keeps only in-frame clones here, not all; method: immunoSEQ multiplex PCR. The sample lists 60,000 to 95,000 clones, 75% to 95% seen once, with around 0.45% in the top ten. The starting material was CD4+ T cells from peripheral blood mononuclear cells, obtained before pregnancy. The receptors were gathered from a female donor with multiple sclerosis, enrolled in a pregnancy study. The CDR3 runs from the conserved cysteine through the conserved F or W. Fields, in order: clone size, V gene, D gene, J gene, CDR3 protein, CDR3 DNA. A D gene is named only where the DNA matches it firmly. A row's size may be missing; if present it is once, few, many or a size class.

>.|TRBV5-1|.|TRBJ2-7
CASSQYPQGRSYEQYF
TGCGCCAGCAGCCAATACCCTCAGGGTCGATCCTACGAGCAGTACTTC
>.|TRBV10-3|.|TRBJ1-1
CAISQGGTEAFF
TGTGCCATCTCTCAGGGTGGCACTGAAGCTTTCTTT
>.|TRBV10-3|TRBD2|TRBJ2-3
CAISEFPSGGNTDTQYF
TGTGCCATCAGTGAGTTCCCTAGCGGGGGGAACACAGATACGCAGTATTTT
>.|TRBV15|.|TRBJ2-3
CATSRVGDKTDTQYF
TGTGCCACCAGCAGAGTGGGGGACAAGACAGATACGCAGTATTTT
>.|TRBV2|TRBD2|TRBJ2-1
CASSDRVGAGVVYEQFF
TGTGCCAGCAGTGATAGAGTTGGGGCGGGAGTGGTATATGAGCAGTTCTTC
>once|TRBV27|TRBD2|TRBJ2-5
CASSLEPPTSGRRQETQYF
TGTGCCAGCAGTTTAGAACCACCGACTAGCGGGAGGCGCCAAGAGACCCAGTACTTC
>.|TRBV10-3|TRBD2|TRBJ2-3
CAISPTSGTDTQYF
TGTGCCATCAGCCCGACTAGCGGCACAGATACGCAGTATTTT
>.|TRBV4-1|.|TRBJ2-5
CASSQVSAGKETQYF
TGCGCCAGCAGCCAAGTTTCGGCAGGGAAAGAGACCCAGTACTTC
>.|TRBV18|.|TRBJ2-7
CASSPQAVTTYEQYF
TGTGCCAGCTCACCGCAGGCCGTGACGACCTACGAGCAGTACTTC
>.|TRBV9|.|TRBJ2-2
CASSVYPGTAGTGELFF
TGTGCCAGCAGCGTATATCCAGGGACAGCGGGCACCGGGGAGCTGTTTTTT
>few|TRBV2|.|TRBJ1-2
CASSEVKGRDYTF
TGTGCCAGCAGTGAAGTAAAAGGGCGGGACTACACCTTC